These T cell receptor beta chains were read from a single sample in a study of blood T cell repertoires in COVID-19. Generated by immunoSEQ multiplex PCR, the TCRdb table keeps only in-frame clones and is missing some. The profile covers 160,000 or so clones, with around 92% appearing a single time and around 2.9% taken by the ten largest. What was sequenced was peripheral blood. Every receptor here comes from a man aged 55 to 70 with acute or convalescent COVID-19. The conserved cysteine and the conserved F or W are not part of the CDR3 here. Size values are once, few and many counts, or a class for expanded clones, and some rows have none.

CDR3aa: ASSLGGSGQPQH
v_gene: TRBV7-2
abundance: once

CDR3aa: ASSMPTGTVPRPQH
v_gene: TRBV19
abundance: NA

CDR3aa: ASSLGGQLSDTQY
v_gene: TRBV19
abundance: NA

CDR3aa: ASSPSPRAGELF
v_gene: TRBV6-5
abundance: once

CDR3aa: ASSGQKYNEQF
v_gene: TRBV12-3/TRBV12-4
abundance: NA

CDR3aa: ASSLEAGGYNEQF
v_gene: TRBV5-5
abundance: NA

CDR3aa: ASSLGQGRPDTQY
v_gene: TRBV6-5
abundance: NA

CDR3aa: SVVPVTANYGYT
v_gene: TRBV29-1
abundance: NA

CDR3aa: ASSLGAQFNEQF
v_gene: TRBV27
abundance: NA

CDR3aa: ASSPQGQVPYEQY
v_gene: TRBV18
abundance: NA

CDR3aa: ASSAELLNSPLH
v_gene: TRBV9
abundance: NA

CDR3aa: ASRGTGRNTGELF
v_gene: TRBV2
abundance: NA

CDR3aa: ASSLSSGGVTNEKLF
v_gene: TRBV7-9
abundance: NA

CDR3aa: SALGGVGEAF
v_gene: TRBV29-1
abundance: NA

CDR3aa: ASTLGQISNQPQH
v_gene: TRBV2
abundance: NA

CDR3aa: ASSPQGIHQPQH
v_gene: TRBV7-9
abundance: NA

CDR3aa: ASSPATNEKLF
v_gene: TRBV5-1
abundance: NA

CDR3aa: ASSLDGSGQPQH
v_gene: TRBV5-1
abundance: NA

CDR3aa: ASSPPSSGYT
v_gene: TRBV9
abundance: NA

CDR3aa: ASSAGGSVEQY
v_gene: TRBV2
abundance: NA

CDR3aa: ASSAQGAINYGYT
v_gene: TRBV9
abundance: NA

CDR3aa: ASSPGLGGGGAYEQY
v_gene: TRBV19
abundance: few

CDR3aa: ASSLDSFNQPQH
v_gene: TRBV7-2
abundance: NA

CDR3aa: ASSLGGDYGYT
v_gene: TRBV5-1
abundance: once

CDR3aa: SVRGAGTGELF
v_gene: TRBV29-1
abundance: NA

CDR3aa: ASSAPGQSNQPQH
v_gene: TRBV25-1
abundance: NA

CDR3aa: AWSVRTTRGNTIY
v_gene: TRBV30
abundance: NA

CDR3aa: AWSNRVAETQY
v_gene: TRBV30
abundance: NA

CDR3aa: ASSYSGGVGNTIY
v_gene: TRBV6-5
abundance: once

CDR3aa: ASSLAGVGRGQGNEAF
v_gene: TRBV7-6
abundance: NA

CDR3aa: ASSQVPEEEKLF
v_gene: TRBV3-1/TRBV3-2
abundance: NA

CDR3aa: ASKGTGGAYGYT
v_gene: TRBV2
abundance: NA

CDR3aa: ASSLSAPEGNEQF
v_gene: TRBV28
abundance: NA

CDR3aa: ASSLDRGNTEAF
v_gene: TRBV5-4
abundance: NA

CDR3aa: ASKMVFGTGAAGTDEQY
v_gene: TRBV7-8
abundance: NA

CDR3aa: ATSWTAEQY
v_gene: TRBV19
abundance: NA

CDR3aa: ASSQVTSGGSTDTQY
v_gene: TRBV4-2
abundance: NA

CDR3aa: ASSQRYRGNNEKLF
v_gene: TRBV3-1/TRBV3-2
abundance: once

CDR3aa: ASRHGVASGGSDTQY
v_gene: TRBV5-1
abundance: NA